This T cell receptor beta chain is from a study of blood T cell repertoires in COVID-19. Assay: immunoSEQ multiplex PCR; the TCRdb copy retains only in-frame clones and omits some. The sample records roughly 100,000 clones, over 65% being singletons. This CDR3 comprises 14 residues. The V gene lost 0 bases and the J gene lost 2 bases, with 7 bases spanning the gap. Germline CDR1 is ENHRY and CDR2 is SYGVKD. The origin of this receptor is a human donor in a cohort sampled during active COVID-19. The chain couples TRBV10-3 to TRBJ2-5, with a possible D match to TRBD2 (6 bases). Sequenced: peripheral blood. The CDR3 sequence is CAISESSGQETQYF. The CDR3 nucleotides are TGTGCCATCAGTGAGTCAAGCGGGCAAGAGACCCAGTACTTC.